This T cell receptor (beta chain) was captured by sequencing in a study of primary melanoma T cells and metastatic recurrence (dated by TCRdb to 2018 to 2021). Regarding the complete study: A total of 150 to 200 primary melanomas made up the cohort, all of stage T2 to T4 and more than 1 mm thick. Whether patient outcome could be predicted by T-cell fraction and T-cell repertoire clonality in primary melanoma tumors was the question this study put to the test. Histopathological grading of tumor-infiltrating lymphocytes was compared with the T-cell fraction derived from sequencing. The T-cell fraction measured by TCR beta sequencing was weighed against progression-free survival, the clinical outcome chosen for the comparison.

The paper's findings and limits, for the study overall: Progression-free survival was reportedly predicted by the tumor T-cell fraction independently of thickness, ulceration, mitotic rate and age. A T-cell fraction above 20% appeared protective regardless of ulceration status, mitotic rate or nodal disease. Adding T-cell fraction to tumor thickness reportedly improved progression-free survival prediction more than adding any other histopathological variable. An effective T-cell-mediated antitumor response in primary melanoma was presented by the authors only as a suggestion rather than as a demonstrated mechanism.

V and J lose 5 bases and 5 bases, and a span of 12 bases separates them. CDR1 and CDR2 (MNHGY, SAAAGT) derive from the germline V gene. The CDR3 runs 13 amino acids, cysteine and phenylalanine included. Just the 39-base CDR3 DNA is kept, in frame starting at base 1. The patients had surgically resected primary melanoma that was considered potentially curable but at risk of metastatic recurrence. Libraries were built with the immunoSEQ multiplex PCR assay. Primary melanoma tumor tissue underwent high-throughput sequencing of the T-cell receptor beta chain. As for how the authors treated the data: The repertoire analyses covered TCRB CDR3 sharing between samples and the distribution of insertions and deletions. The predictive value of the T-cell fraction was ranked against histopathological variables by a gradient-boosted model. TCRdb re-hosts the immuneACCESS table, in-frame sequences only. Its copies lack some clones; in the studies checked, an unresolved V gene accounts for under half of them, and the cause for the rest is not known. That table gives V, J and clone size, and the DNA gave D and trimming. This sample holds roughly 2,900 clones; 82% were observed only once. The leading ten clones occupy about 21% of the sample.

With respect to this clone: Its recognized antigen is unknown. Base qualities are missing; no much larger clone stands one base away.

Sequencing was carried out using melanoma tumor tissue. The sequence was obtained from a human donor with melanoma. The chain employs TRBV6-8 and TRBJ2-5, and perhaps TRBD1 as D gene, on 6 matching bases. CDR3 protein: CASSKTGLETQYF. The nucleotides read TGTGCCAGCAGTAAGACAGGTCTGGAGACCCAGTACTTC.